The TCR beta chain under discussion was sequenced for a study of regulatory T cells in long-lasting Graves disease. The CDR3 totals 16 residues. Germline V CDR1 and CDR2: SGHVS, FQNEAQ. Trimming stripped 1 base from V and 8 bases from J, with 17 bases between. About this clonotype: Antigen unknown.

Researchers made TCR beta libraries by using iRepertoire HTBI primers and running Arm-PCR on CDR3 regions. Using its own MiXCR run on the multiplex PCR reads, TCRdb lists one record per CDR3 protein. The sample yields hundreds of thousands of distinct CDR3 sequences, around 15% seen once. As to time point: newly diagnosed GD, antithyroid drugs for less than 3 months. Preparation of the TCR library used RNA extracted from PBMCs. Study observations and caveats: Researchers examined only peripheral blood and not thyroid tissue.

This sample was also put to use in a study of T cells in Graves' hyperthyroidism and ophthalmopathy. That investigation notes: In making diagnoses, clinical symptoms, serum thyroxine and TRAb, thyroid ultrasound and orbital computed tomography were all used. Most thyroid clonotypes expanded above 0.001 were also detected in blood.

This TCR was sampled from a woman aged 25-40 years with Graves disease. This chain connects TRBV7-8 to TRBJ1-4; no clear D. The source was peripheral blood mononuclear cells (PBMCs), collected at new diagnosis, from a patient treated with antithyroid drugs. The CDR3 loop is CASSLGTPRWSEKLFF. DNA of the CDR3: TGTGCCAGCAGCTTAGGGACCCCCCGGTGGTCCGAAAAACTGTTTTTT.